Included here is one TCR beta chain sequence, with context. No antigen is known for it. These data are taken from a study of a mutant IDH1 vaccine in newly diagnosed glioma. Findings and caveats of the study: A vaccine-induced immune response developed in about 94% of the patients.

TCRdb's copy holds only in-frame clones and misses some; the assay was immunoSEQ multiplex PCR. This repertoire shows about 48,000 clones, 70% to 85% found once; its top ten account for approximately 6.8%. Time point of the sample: week 35, safety follow-up. Vaccinated patients received 300 ug of mutant IDH1 20-mer peptide per dose, with topical imiquimod. Per germline, CDR1 SGHTS and CDR2 YDEGEE. Trimming cost V 4 bases and J 8 bases; bases outside gene matches: 6. This CDR3 spans 14 amino acids. Sequences were derived from PBMCs, sampled from a glioma patient whose treatment included an IDH1 peptide vaccine. The TCR sequence derives from a man in his forties with glioma. The gene calls are TRBV5-8 and TRBJ1-6; 7 bases map to TRBD1. CDR3 sequence reads: CASSQGVLDSPLHF. As DNA, the CDR3 is TGTGCCAGCAGCCAGGGGGTGCTTGATTCACCCCTCCACTTT.